One sample yielded the 17 T cell receptor beta chains listed below, sequenced in a study of T-cell reconstitution after alpha-beta-depleted transplantation in children. TCRbeta library construction was performed incorporating unique molecular identifiers. From the PCR reads, TCRdb called clonotypes with MiXCR, one entry per CDR3 protein. The table has fewer than 550,000 distinct CDR3 sequences, more than 9.5% seen once. The material was PBMCs, mostly from graft donor cells, obtained 180 days after TCRalphabeta/CD19-depleted stem cell transplant. The source is a female patient aged 2 to 10 who had a stem cell transplant for aplastic anemia, so the T cells may come from the graft donor.

This clonotype was seen a handful of times. CDR3 region: CASSFLGGGIRELFF. The CDR3 DNA sequence: TGTGCCAGCAGTTTTCTCGGGGGGGGAATCCGGGAGCTGTTTTTT. This sequence joins TRBV12-3 or TRBV12-4 and TRBJ2-2; 8 positions match TRBD2. There are 15 residues in the CDR3. V lost 3 bases and J lost 9; bases outside the gene matches: 9.

This clonotype was seen a few times. This chain links TRBV6-1 with TRBJ1-5; D is ambiguous. There are 13 residues in the CDR3. Trimming took off 5 bases at V and 4 bases at J, with 9 bases between the two ends. CDR1 MNHNS and CDR2 SASEGT come from the germline V gene. The CDR3 spells CASSRVANQPQHF. The DNA of the CDR3 is TGTGCCAGCAGTCGGGTTGCTAATCAGCCCCAGCATTTT.

This clonotype was seen ten or more times. V usage is TRBV28 and J usage is TRBJ2-1; TRBD1 aligns across 9 bases. The length of the CDR3 is 15 residues. J gave up 4 bases and V 6 bases, and 7 bases lay outside the gene matches. Germline lookup yields CDR1 MDHEN and CDR2 SYDVKM. CDR3 loop: CASRPGTGQYNEQFF. The CDR3 coding sequence is TGTGCCAGCAGACCCGGGACAGGGCAGTACAATGAGCAGTTCTTC.

This clonotype was detected only a few times. The V and J genes are TRBV27 and TRBJ2-1; the D is unclear. Trimming shortened V by 5 bases and J by 6 bases, and 14 bases separated the two germline ends. The germline V gene has CDR1 MNHEY and CDR2 SMNVEV (reference sequence). CDR3 size: 14 residues. CDR3 bases: TGTGCCAGCAGTCTACCCTCTAGGAGCAATGAGCAGTTCTTC. This gives the protein CASSLPSRSNEQFF.

The chain uses TRBV7-9 and TRBJ2-2; D is possibly TRBD1 (6 bases). Germline values: CDR1 SEHNR, CDR2 FQNEAQ (reference sequence). Trimming took 4 bases from V and 5 from J, leaving 8 bases between them. The CDR3 is 13 residues long. The DNA for the CDR3 is TGTGCCAGCAGCTCCGGACAGACCGGGGAGCTGTTTTTT. It specifies CASSSGQTGELFF.

For the CDR3, the DNA is TGTGCCAGCACCCTACTCACAACTAGCGGGGGACCCTACTCGGACAATGAGCAGTTCTTC. It encodes CASTLLTTSGGPYSDNEQFF. The rearrangement uses TRBV9 and TRBJ2-1, with 11 positions matching TRBD2. Germline V gives CDR1 SGDLS, CDR2 YYNGEE. The V segment lost 6 bases and the J segment 5 bases; nucleotides outside the gene matches: 22. This CDR3 comprises 20 residues.

V is TRBV10-3 and J is TRBJ2-3; TRBD2 matches 11 bases. The germline V gene encodes CDR1 ENHRY and CDR2 SYGVKD. V was clipped by 6 bases and J by 3 bases; unmatched bases: 20. This CDR3 is 20 amino acids long. The CDR3 DNA is TGTGCCATCAGGGCTCCTATACCTAGCGGGAGGCCAGAAATGACAGATACGCAGTATTTT. Translating gives CAIRAPIPSGRPEMTDTQYF.

The chain combines TRBV3-1 with TRBJ2-1, with a possible D match to TRBD2 (6 bases). From germline, CDR1 is LGHDT and CDR2 YNNKEL (reference sequence). CDR3 size: 16 residues. The V and J ends lost 1 base and 2 bases respectively, with 12 bases between them. The CDR3 spells CASSQGTGEAYNEQFF. CDR3 in DNA: TGTGCCAGCAGCCAAGGTACGGGAGAAGCCTACAATGAGCAGTTCTTC.

The V gene is TRBV18, the J gene TRBJ1-4, with TRBD1 identical over 7 bases. From germline, CDR1 is KGHSH and CDR2 LQKENI. Trimming took 5 bases from V and 0 from J; bases not matched to a gene: 15. The CDR3 extends over 19 amino acids. The CDR3 loop reads CASSSTTGAEPATNEKLFF. The CDR3 nucleotides are TGTGCCAGCTCATCCACTACAGGGGCTGAACCCGCAACTAATGAAAAACTGTTTTTT. Together with reference TRBV18 and TRBJ1-4, the CDR3 gives the full variable domain: NAGVMQNPRHLVRRRGQEARLRCSPMKGHSHVYWYRQLPEEGLKFMVYLQKENIIDESGMPKERFSAEFPKEGPSILRIQQVVRGDSAAYFCASSSTTGAEPATNEKLFFGSGTQLSVL.

The chain joins TRBV15 to TRBJ1-2; 7 nucleotides line up with TRBD1. The CDR3 contains 16 residues. CDR1 and CDR2 from the germline V gene are LNHNV and YYDKDF (reference sequence). V shed 3 bases, J shed 5 bases, and the junction held 12 bases outside the gene matches. This chain's CDR3 is CATSSLTTGREYGYTF. The CDR3, as DNA: TGTGCCACCAGCAGTTTAACGACAGGGAGGGAGTATGGCTACACCTTC.

The chain is built from TRBV9 and TRBJ2-7; D is unresolved. In germline, CDR1 is SGDLS, CDR2 YYNGEE. V was clipped by 4 bases and J by 6 bases, with 26 bases between them. The CDR3 runs 17 residues. The CDR3 sequence is CASSPFRSQDLVSEQYF. CDR3 DNA: TGTGCCAGCAGCCCGTTCCGTTCCCAGGACCTGGTGAGCGAGCAGTACTTC.

This chain uses TRBV4-3 with TRBJ2-5, with D perhaps matching TRBD1 or TRBD2 (6 bases each). V lost 0 bases, J lost 9 bases, and 29 bases lay in between. The CDR3 runs to 19 residues. Germline loops: CDR1 LGHNA, CDR2 YSLEER. The CDR3 sequence is CASSQDLSNLGRQAGPQYF. CDR3 nucleotides: TGCGCCAGCAGCCAAGATCTTTCAAATTTAGGACGACAGGCGGGACCCCAGTACTTC.

V gene TRBV7-9 combines with J gene TRBJ2-7, with no clear D. The CDR3 has 12 amino acids. The V end was cut by 5 bases, the J end by 5 bases, with 10 bases between. Germline assignment: CDR1 SEHNR and CDR2 FQNEAQ (reference sequence). CDR3: CASSLDGNEQYF. CDR3 bases: TGTGCCAGCAGCCTGGACGGCAACGAGCAGTACTTC.

This clonotype was picked up a small number of times. V is TRBV6-5 and J is TRBJ1-1; 8 positions agree with TRBD1. Germline CDR1 is MNHEY and CDR2 is SVGAGI. The CDR3 is made up of 14 amino acids. V trimming: 3 bases; J trimming: 4 bases; junction bases outside the gene matches: 4. CDR3 in amino acids: CASSYYGQGTEAFF. In nucleotides, the CDR3 is TGTGCCAGCAGTTATTACGGACAGGGCACTGAAGCTTTCTTT.

This clonotype was detected ten times or more. The chain links TRBV28 to TRBJ1-5; D is unclear. Germline-derived CDR1 and CDR2 are MDHEN and SYDVKM. The CDR3 runs to 14 residues. Trimming removed 2 bases from V and 5 bases from J, with 10 bases in between. The CDR3 nucleotides are TGTGCCAGCAGTTTAGGGTCCAGTTATCAGCCCCAGCATTTT. This gives the protein CASSLGSSYQPQHF.

This clonotype was picked up many times. The chain couples TRBV12-3 or TRBV12-4 to TRBJ2-5; no clear D gene. The CDR3 spans 13 residues. The V end was cut by 2 bases, the J end by 9 bases, with 13 bases between. This CDR3 reads CASSLLPQRAQYF. The CDR3 coding sequence is TGTGCCAGCAGTTTACTACCGCAACGCGCCCAGTACTTC.

The J gene is TRBJ2-1, the V gene TRBV11-2, with D perhaps TRBD1 or TRBD2 (5 bases each). The germline gives CDR1 SGHAT, CDR2 FQNNGV. The CDR3 loop spans 14 amino acids. The V end lost 5 bases, the J end lost 9 bases, and 17 bases lay between the germline ends. The CDR3 DNA sequence: TGTGCCAGCAGCCCAGGGCGCGGGTGGTCTGAGCAGTTCTTC. Its protein is CASSPGRGWSEQFF.